This TCR beta chain was documented in a study of radiotherapy plus CTLA-4 blockade in lung cancer. Overall study results and limits: Strongest reported response predictors: early blood clone changes and post-radiation interferon-beta. Among blood TCR repertoires after radiotherapy plus ipilimumab, tumor-derived clones expanded.

V was pared by 0 bases and J by 4 bases, with 5 bases of the junction left unmatched. Per the germline V gene, CDR1 is MNHEY and CDR2 is SVGAGI. CDR3 length: 16 amino acids. People whose metastatic non-small-cell lung cancer was chemo-refractory got focal radiation along with CTLA-4 blockade by ipilimumab. Profiled with immunoSEQ multiplex PCR; TCRdb holds only in-frame clones, not every one. The sample contains 75,000 to 95,000 clones, roughly 80% of which appear only once. Turning to this clone: Its antigen is unknown.

This TCR was recovered from a human donor with non-small cell lung cancer that progressed on radiotherapy plus ipilimumab. The sample here was peripheral blood, taken from a patient treated with radiotherapy plus ipilimumab. The chain uses TRBV6-5 and TRBJ1-3; 8 nucleotides line up with TRBD1. The CDR3 spells CASSYSRTGRGNTIYF. Here the CDR3 DNA reads TGTGCCAGCAGTTACTCCCGGACAGGGAGAGGAAACACCATATATTTT.